Below, 16 T cell receptor beta chains from the same sample are listed, as sequenced in a study of shared clonotypes between healthy human individuals. Generated by immunoSEQ multiplex PCR, the TCRdb table keeps only in-frame clones and is missing some. Of about 1 million clones listed, 60% to 80% are singletons. Sequenced sample: memory CD4+ T cells sorted from blood. Sample subset: CD45RA-negative fraction. The source is a man aged 18-30 years in good health.

The rearrangement joins TRBV11-2 to TRBJ1-2; 7 bases line up with TRBD1. J gave up 6 bases and V 4 bases, and 17 bases lay outside the gene matches. The CDR3 spans 17 residues. Germline CDR1 is SGHAT and CDR2 is FQNNGV. The CDR3 loop reads CASSYLHTAGGRNGYTF. The CDR3 DNA sequence: TGTGCCAGCAGCTACCTTCACACGGCAGGGGGGAGGAATGGCTACACCTTC.

The chain uses TRBV25-1 and TRBJ2-7, with 12 bases lining up with TRBD2. The junction had 4 bases not matched to a gene; V was cut back by 6 bases and J by 4 bases. Germline values: CDR1 MGHDK, CDR2 SYGVNS. The CDR3 has 14 amino acids. This chain's CDR3 is CASRGTSGSYEQYF. DNA of the CDR3: TGTGCCAGCAGAGGGACTAGCGGGTCATACGAGCAGTACTTC.

This clone occurred once. The chain is built from TRBV4-1 and TRBJ2-6; D ambiguous. The CDR3 runs to 18 residues. Trimming pared 2 bases from V and 2 bases from J, leaving 16 bases between. In germline, CDR1 is MGHRA, CDR2 YSYEKL. The CDR3 loop reads CASSQTSRSAAGANVLTF. The CDR3 coding sequence is TGCGCCAGCAGCCAAACCTCACGGTCTGCGGCTGGGGCCAACGTCCTGACTTTC.

The chain joins TRBV14 to TRBJ2-7; 7 bases agree with TRBD1. Germline CDR1 reads SGHDN; CDR2 reads FVKESK. The CDR3 is made up of 14 amino acids. Trimming took 4 bases from V and 3 from J; bases not matched to a gene: 6. The CDR3 protein is CASSRETGYYEQYF. CDR3 sequence (DNA): TGTGCCAGCAGCCGGGAGACAGGGTACTACGAGCAGTACTTC.

DNA for the CDR3: TGTGCCAGCAGTTATTATGGAGATACGCAGTATTTT. Its translation is CASSYYGDTQYF. This chain uses TRBV6-5 with TRBJ2-3; D gene ambiguous. CDR1 and CDR2 from the germline V gene are MNHEY and SVGAGI. The CDR3 totals 12 residues. Trimming left V 3 bases short and J 5 bases short, with 6 bases between.

CDR3 nucleotide sequence: TGTGCCAGCACCTCAATTCGAGGGAGGGGGCTTAACACTGAAGCTTTCTTT. Amino acid sequence: CASTSIRGRGLNTEAFF. This sequence joins TRBV5-6 and TRBJ1-1, with TRBD1 matching over 7 bases. The length of the CDR3 is 17 residues. Unmatched junction bases numbered 16, after V lost 6 bases and J lost 2 bases. Germline CDR1 is SGHDT and CDR2 is YYEEEE.

J is TRBJ1-4 and V is TRBV5-1; TRBD1 is a possible D gene (6 bases). CDR3 length equals 14 residues. The V gene lost 3 bases and the J gene lost 8 bases, with 14 bases spanning the gap. Germline CDR1 is SGHRS and CDR2 is YFSETQ. CDR3: CASSSANREEKLFF. CDR3 sequence (DNA): TGCGCCAGCAGCTCTGCTAACAGGGAGGAAAAACTGTTTTTT.

The chain couples TRBV5-5 to TRBJ2-5, with D unresolved. Germline V lookup: CDR1 SGHKS, CDR2 YYEKEE (reference sequence). V was shortened by 4 bases and J by 1 base, with 23 bases between the two germline ends. This CDR3 has 18 residues. This chain's CDR3 is CASSTERNTKRAQETQYF. CDR3 in DNA: TGTGCCAGCAGCACCGAACGGAACACCAAACGAGCCCAAGAGACCCAGTACTTC.

The J gene is TRBJ1-4, the V gene TRBV15; 7 nucleotides agree with TRBD1. The CDR3 totals 16 residues. The V gene's germline CDR1 is LNHNV and CDR2 YYDKDF (reference sequence). V was pared by 1 base and J by 8 bases, with 10 bases of the junction left unmatched. Here the CDR3 reads CATSRGEGQYAEKLFF. The CDR3 coding sequence is TGTGCCACCAGCAGAGGGGAGGGACAGTACGCAGAAAAACTGTTTTTT.

The chain uses TRBV5-1 and TRBJ2-5; 9 nucleotides agree with TRBD1. CDR3 length: 15 amino acids. V was clipped by 2 bases and J by 5 bases; unmatched bases: 7. The germline V gene encodes CDR1 SGHRS and CDR2 YFSETQ. The CDR3: CASSFGGTGRETQYF. In nucleotides, the CDR3 is TGCGCCAGCAGCTTCGGGGGGACAGGGCGCGAGACCCAGTACTTC. The full variable domain, completed using reference TRBV5-1 and TRBJ2-5, is KAGVTQTPRYLIKTRGQQVTLSCSPISGHRSVSWYQQTPGQGLQFLFEYFSETQRNKGNFPGRFSGRQFSNSRSEMNVSTLELGDSALYLCASSFGGTGRETQYFGPGTRLLVL.

This chain joins TRBV28 and TRBJ2-5; 8 nucleotides match TRBD2. Matching the DNA end better, TRBJ2-7 makes the J call doubtful. CDR3 size: 12 residues. The germline CDR1 and CDR2 sequences are MDHEN and SYDVKM. CDR3 residues: CASTREGYEQYF. CDR3 DNA sequence: TGTGCCAGCACCCGGGAGGGCTACGAGCAGTACTTC.

V and J are TRBV9 and TRBJ2-3; 11 positions agree with TRBD2. Trimming cost V 0 bases and J 2 bases; bases outside gene matches: 5. The CDR3 is 17 residues long. Germline assignment: CDR1 SGDLS and CDR2 YYNGEE. CDR3 region: CASSVEIAGGLTDTQYF. CDR3 coding DNA: TGTGCCAGCAGCGTAGAGATAGCGGGGGGGCTCACAGATACGCAGTATTTT.

This clone came up a few times. The chain couples TRBV30 to TRBJ1-6; D is ambiguous. Germline V gene sequence: CDR1 GTSNPN, CDR2 SVGIG (reference sequence). The V end was cut by 4 bases, the J end by 7 bases, with 5 bases between. There are 11 residues in the CDR3. CDR3 residues: CAWNMNSPLHF. CDR3 coding DNA: TGTGCCTGGAATATGAATTCACCCCTCCACTTT.

V gene TRBV5-1 combines with J gene TRBJ2-3, with 7 positions matching TRBD2. V lost 4 bases to trimming and J lost 2 bases; unmatched junction nucleotides: 4. The CDR3 is made up of 14 amino acids. The V gene's germline CDR1 is SGHRS and CDR2 YFSETQ. CDR3 region: CASSVLADTDTQYF. The CDR3 nucleotides are TGCGCCAGCAGCGTTCTAGCGGACACAGATACGCAGTATTTT.

This chain joins TRBV28 and TRBJ2-7; perhaps TRBD1 as D (6 bases). Trimming pared 3 bases from V and 11 bases from J, leaving 17 bases between. CDR3 length: 13 residues. Looked up from germline, CDR1 is MDHEN and CDR2 is SYDVKM. The CDR3 DNA follows: TGTGCCAGCAGTTTCTCCGGGACAAGGAGTAAGTACTTC. It translates to CASSFSGTRSKYF.

This clone was detected once. The chain employs TRBV7-3 and TRBJ2-2, with 7 bases identical to TRBD1. CDR1 SGHTA and CDR2 FQGTGA come from the germline V gene. The V gene end was trimmed by 5 bases and the J gene end by 4 bases; junction bases not matched to a gene: 7. This CDR3 region has 15 residues. CDR3 sequence: CASSPTGVSTGELFF. In nucleotides, the CDR3 is TGTGCCAGCAGCCCAACAGGGGTTAGCACCGGGGAGCTGTTTTTT.